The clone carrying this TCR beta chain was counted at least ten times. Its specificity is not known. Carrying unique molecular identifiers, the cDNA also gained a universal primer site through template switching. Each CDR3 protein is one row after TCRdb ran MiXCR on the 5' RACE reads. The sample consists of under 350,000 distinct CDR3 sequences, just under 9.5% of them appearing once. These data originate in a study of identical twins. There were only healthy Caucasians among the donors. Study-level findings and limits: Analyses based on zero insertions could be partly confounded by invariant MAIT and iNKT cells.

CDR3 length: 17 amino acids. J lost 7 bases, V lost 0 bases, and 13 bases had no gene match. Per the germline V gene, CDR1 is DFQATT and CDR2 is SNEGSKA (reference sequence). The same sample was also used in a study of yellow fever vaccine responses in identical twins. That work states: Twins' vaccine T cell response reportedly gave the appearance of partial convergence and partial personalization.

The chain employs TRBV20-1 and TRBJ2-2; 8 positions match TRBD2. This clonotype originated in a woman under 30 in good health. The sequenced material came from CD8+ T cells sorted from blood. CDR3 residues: CSARESGALAGYGELFF. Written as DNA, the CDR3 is TGCAGTGCTAGAGAAAGCGGGGCCTTAGCGGGATACGGGGAGCTGTTTTTT.